These T cell receptor beta chains were read from a single sample in a study of cytomegalovirus exposure and HLA in healthy donors. The data were produced by immunoSEQ multiplex PCR, yet TCRdb's version contains in-frame clones alone and is incomplete. This sample yields 78,000 or so clones, of which 84% are seen a single time; approximately 2.4% belongs to the top ten. Sequencing was carried out using PBMCs. The source is a woman between 45 and 65 years old in good health and CMV-seronegative. CDR3s leave out the opening cysteine and the closing phenylalanine or tryptophan.

TRBJ2-5,TRBV6-5,ASRDRLETQY
TRBJ2-5,TRBV19,ASSIGGGAKETQY
TRBJ1-6,TRBV30,AWSPTQGFSSPLH
TRBJ1-1,TRBV19,ASGEVLNTEAF
TRBJ1-5,TRBV5-1,ASSLGTWDRGLIQPQH
TRBJ1-5,TRBV19,ASRQVTGGQGQPQH
TRBJ1-4,TRBV28,ASSLYRDNEKLF
TRBJ2-5,TRBV2,ASSESPGTGATAQY
TRBJ2-7,TRBV5-1,ASSRSGSTGPSYEQY
TRBJ2-2,TRBV4-1,ASSPPGGDRGSGELF
TRBJ2-1,TRBV5-1,ASSLAWREVRDEQF
TRBJ2-7,TRBV10-3,AISGTSGRNYEQY
TRBJ2-7,TRBV27,ASSLSPGQGARYSDEQY
TRBJ2-7,TRBV28,ASSSGDRARYEQY
TRBJ1-2,TRBV27,ASRTVAGGNYGYT
TRBJ2-3,TRBV7-9,ASSYRSGVSTDTQY
TRBJ2-7,TRBV7-2,ASSLEVSVYEQY
TRBJ2-1,TRBV4-1,ASSQREISDEQF
TRBJ2-7,TRBV5-1,ASSSGLAGGGIYEQY
TRBJ2-3,TRBV9,ASSLEGRTDTQY
TRBJ1-5,TRBV27,ASSIPGLIPSNQPQH
TRBJ2-5,TRBV19,ASSIVAETQY
TRBJ1-1,TRBV18,ASSAPRGGRNTEAF
TRBJ1-2,TRBV18,ASSAGQPLYNYGYT
TRBJ1-1,TRBV11-2,ASSFRTEAF
TRBJ2-7,TRBV6-5,ASWGAYEQY
TRBJ2-2,TRBV4-3,ASSQAQGSTGELF
TRBJ2-3,TRBV10-1,ASSPGQGPTDTQY
TRBJ2-1,TRBV6-6,ASSFSGNYNEQF
TRBJ1-2,TRBV7-2,ASSGNDGNYGYT
TRBJ2-5,TRBV9,ASSVEEGGDETQY
TRBJ2-6,TRBV2,ASSDGTGSSWANVLT
TRBJ2-1,TRBV29-1,SAGLSYNEQF
TRBJ2-5,TRBV4-3,ASSQDGGGHGETQY
TRBJ2-1,TRBV15,ATSRVGGGDEQF
TRBJ2-5,TRBV9,ASSTSGGAGETQY
TRBJ2-2,TRBV2,ASSGTSGATGELF
TRBJ2-1,TRBV4-3,ASSRGTGSGNEQF
TRBJ2-1,TRBV6-5,ASSLGREYNEQF
TRBJ2-3,TRBV6-5,ASSRYRAVTDTQY
TRBJ1-3,TRBV6-5,ASRRTGYGNTIY
TRBJ2-7,TRBV29-1,SVGGLGFYEQY